This TCR beta chain was sequenced for a study of shared clonotypes between healthy human individuals. Overall study results and limits: Non-shared clonotypes were found to have lower generation probabilities than the clonotypes that were shared by all four of the sorted-subset donors. Memory subsets generally showed lower estimated richness than naive subsets.

Note on this clone: The antigen is not known.

V was pared by 3 bases and J by 2 bases, with 11 bases between. This CDR3 has 14 amino acids. From germline, CDR1 is SGHRS and CDR2 YFSETQ. Naive CD4+ cells were CD45RA-selected; the remaining cells were memory. The data were produced by immunoSEQ multiplex PCR, yet TCRdb's version contains in-frame clones alone and is incomplete. This table holds over a million clones, approximately 80% found once. The sequenced material came from memory CD4+ T cells from PBMCs. Subset described: CD45RA-negative fraction. The receptor's source is a young man in good health. Some clones in this sample may be carry-over from other donors' samples. V and J are TRBV5-1 and TRBJ2-5, with no clear D. For the CDR3, the DNA is TGCGCCAGCAGCTCCCGGCCGAAGCAAGAGACCCAGTACTTC. Its protein is CASSSRPKQETQYF.